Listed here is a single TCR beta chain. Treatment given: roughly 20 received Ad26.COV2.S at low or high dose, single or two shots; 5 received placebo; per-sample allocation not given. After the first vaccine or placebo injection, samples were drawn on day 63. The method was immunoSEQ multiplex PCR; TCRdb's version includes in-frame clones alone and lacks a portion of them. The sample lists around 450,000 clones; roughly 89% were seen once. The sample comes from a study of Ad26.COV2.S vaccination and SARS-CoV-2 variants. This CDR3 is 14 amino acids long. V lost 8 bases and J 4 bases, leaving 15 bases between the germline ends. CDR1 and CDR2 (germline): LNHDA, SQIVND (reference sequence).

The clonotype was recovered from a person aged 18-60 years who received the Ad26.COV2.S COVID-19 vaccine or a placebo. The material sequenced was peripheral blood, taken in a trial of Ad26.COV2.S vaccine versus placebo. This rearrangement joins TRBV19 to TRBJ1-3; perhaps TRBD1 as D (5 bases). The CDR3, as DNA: TGTGCCAGTCTCTCAGGGCTTGGAGGAAACACCATATATTTT. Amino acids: CASLSGLGGNTIYF.